The next 16 T cell receptor beta chains were all read from a single sample in a study of T cells after yellow fever vaccination. MiXCR, applied by TCRdb to the 5' RACE reads, yields one record per CDR3 protein. The sample holds around 590,000 distinct CDR3 sequences, about 12% seen once. The source was PBMCs, collected on the day of the yellow fever booster vaccination. The receptors were gathered from a man between 25 and 39 years old who received the YFV17D yellow fever vaccine.

This rearrangement joins TRBV5-1 to TRBJ1-1; TRBD1 matches at 7 bases. Germline loops: CDR1 SGHRS, CDR2 YFSETQ. The V and J ends lost 4 bases and 8 bases, in that order; junction bases with no gene match: 5. This CDR3 region has 12 residues. CDR3 in amino acids: CASSIRQGEAFF. The CDR3 region has the DNA TGCGCCAGCAGCATCCGACAGGGAGAAGCTTTCTTT.

This clonotype has more than one count but fewer than ten. The junction departs from the called germline gene at one end, perhaps through a read error. V and J are TRBV25-1 and TRBJ2-1; a weak D match, TRBD2 (6 bases). This CDR3 is 11 amino acids long. Germline-derived CDR1 and CDR2 are MGHDK and SYGVNS. The CDR3 spells CASSDGDSTPF. CDR3 sequence (DNA): TGTGCCAGCAGTGATGGGGACTCAACCCCGTTC.

V and J are TRBV7-6 and TRBJ2-2, with TRBD1 identical over 12 bases. The CDR3 is made up of 17 amino acids. J was trimmed by 2 bases and V by 5 bases; bases with no gene match: 6. Germline CDR1 SGHVS, CDR2 FNYEAQ. The CDR3 bases are TGTGCCAGCAGCCCCCAGGGACAGGGGGCAAACACCGGGGAGCTGTTTTTT. Protein product: CASSPQGQGANTGELFF.

This clonotype was picked up a small number of times. The chain links TRBV6-1 to TRBJ2-5; TRBD1 might be the D (5 bases). The CDR3 contains 14 residues. Germline lookup yields CDR1 MNHNS and CDR2 SASEGT. V was pared by 6 bases and J by 5 bases, with 16 bases between. DNA of the CDR3: TGTGCCAGCAGCAGGGAAGACAGTCGTGAGACCCAGTACTTC. Translated: CASSREDSRETQYF.

CDR3 protein: CSARVGGRAASDTQYF. CDR3 DNA: TGCAGTGCTAGGGTTGGCGGGAGGGCCGCGTCAGATACGCAGTATTTT. The gene calls are TRBV20-1 and TRBJ2-3, with 9 bases aligning to TRBD2. Germline V gives CDR1 DFQATT, CDR2 SNEGSKA (reference sequence). The V segment lost 3 bases and the J segment 4 bases; nucleotides outside the gene matches: 11. The CDR3 is made up of 16 amino acids.

This clonotype was observed a handful of times. The chain is built from TRBV20-1 and TRBJ2-6; 8 bases align to TRBD2. Germline CDR1 DFQATT, CDR2 SNEGSKA (reference sequence). The V gene end was trimmed by 1 base and the J gene end by 4 bases; junction bases not matched to a gene: 3. This CDR3 region has 15 residues. As DNA, the CDR3 is TGCAGTGCTAGAGCCGGGGGGGAGGGGGCCAACGTCCTGACTTTC. Protein: CSARAGGEGANVLTF.

This clonotype has a handful of counts. This chain uses TRBV3-1 with TRBJ2-2; D is unresolved. With 1 base removed from V and 7 bases from J, the gap between germline ends came to 7 bases. The CDR3 extends over 13 amino acids. Germline assignment: CDR1 LGHDT and CDR2 YNNKEL (reference sequence). The CDR3 nucleotides are TGTGCCAGCAGCCAAGTTGGGGACGGGGAGCTGTTTTTT. This sequence encodes CASSQVGDGELFF. Filled out from reference TRBV3-1 and TRBJ2-2, the complete variable domain reads DTAVSQTPKYLVTQMGNDKSIKCEQNLGHDTMYWYKQDSKKFLKIMFSYNNKELIINETVPNRFSPKSPDKAHLNLHINSLELGDSAVYFCASSQVGDGELFFGEGSRLTVL.

This clonotype showed up just a few times. The chain links TRBV29-1 to TRBJ2-1, with 8 bases fitting TRBD2. Trimming took 0 bases from V and 3 from J; bases not matched to a gene: 7. The CDR3 loop spans 16 amino acids. Germline V gene data show CDR1 as SQVTM and CDR2 as ANQGSEA. CDR3 in amino acids: CSVEDSTSANYNEQFF. In DNA, the CDR3 is TGCAGCGTTGAAGATTCGACTAGCGCAAACTACAATGAGCAGTTCTTC.

This clonotype has ten or more counts. The V gene is TRBV6-2 or TRBV6-3, the J gene TRBJ2-1; 7 bases map to TRBD2. V shed 3 bases and J 1 base; nucleotides not matched to a gene: 9. Looked up from germline, CDR1 is MNHEY and CDR2 is SVGEGT. The CDR3 has 17 residues. The CDR3 here is CASSYPGLGGSYNEQFF. The CDR3, as DNA: TGTGCCAGCAGTTATCCTGGACTAGGTGGGTCCTACAATGAGCAGTTCTTC.

This clonotype was observed a handful of times. The chain uses TRBV6-1 and TRBJ1-4; D possibly corresponds to TRBD1 (5 bases). Germline V gives CDR1 MNHNS, CDR2 SASEGT. V lost 5 bases, J lost 2 bases, and 9 bases lay in between. This CDR3 comprises 14 residues. CDR3 amino acids: CASSPGPTNEKLFF. The CDR3 DNA reads as TGTGCCAGCAGTCCAGGGCCCACTAATGAAAAACTGTTTTTT.

In its sample, this clonotype was seen once. The CDR3 DNA sequence: TGTGCCACCAGTGCCCCCGCAACCTACGAGCAGTACTTC. This encodes CATSAPATYEQYF. The chain has TRBV24-1 and TRBJ2-7, with D uncertain. CDR3 length: 13 amino acids. Trimming took 5 bases from V and 2 from J, leaving 9 bases between them. Germline values: CDR1 KGHDR, CDR2 SFDVKD.

This CDR3 is CSARIVGLYEQYF. CDR3 in DNA: TGCAGTGCTAGAATTGTGGGTCTTTACGAGCAGTACTTC. This chain joins TRBV20-1 and TRBJ2-7, with D unresolved. Germline values: CDR1 DFQATT, CDR2 SNEGSKA (reference sequence). The length of the CDR3 is 13 residues. V lost 2 bases, J lost 4 bases, and 12 bases lay in between.

The rearrangement links TRBV18 to TRBJ1-2; unclear D gene. Germline CDR1 KGHSH, CDR2 LQKENI. Trimming pared 0 bases from V and 0 bases from J, leaving 17 bases between. The CDR3 covers 18 residues. The CDR3 region is CASSPPNPQTRSNYGYTF. DNA of the CDR3: TGTGCCAGCTCACCACCGAATCCCCAAACGCGGTCTAACTATGGCTACACCTTC.

Many counts were recorded for this clonotype. The chain uses TRBV20-1 and TRBJ2-1; 7 nucleotides align to TRBD1. J lost 9 bases, V lost 3 bases, and 20 bases had no gene match. This CDR3 has 17 residues. From germline, CDR1 is DFQATT and CDR2 SNEGSKA (reference sequence). CDR3 in amino acids: CSASSSGTGANWGEQFF. CDR3 coding DNA: TGCAGTGCTAGCTCCTCTGGTACAGGGGCCAACTGGGGTGAGCAGTTCTTC.

This clonotype was detected only a few times. One end of the junction fails to match germline, which may point to a read error. This chain connects TRBV6-5 to TRBJ1-1; TRBD1 matches at 7 bases. The CDR3 sequence is 15 residues long. The germline V gene encodes CDR1 MNHEY and CDR2 SVGAGI. CDR3 sequence (DNA): TGTGCCAGCAGTGACTCCGACAGGGCGGGCACTGAAGCTTTCTTT. This sequence encodes CASSDSDRAGTEAFF.

In this sample, this clonotype turned up a few times. The chain recombines TRBV7-9 with TRBJ2-7; D possibly corresponds to TRBD1 (5 bases). Trimming stripped 6 bases from V and 4 bases from J, with 10 bases between. From germline, CDR1 is SEHNR and CDR2 FQNEAQ (reference sequence). This CDR3 is 12 amino acids long. The CDR3 DNA reads TGTGCCAGCAGTCAGACAGTTTACGAGCAGTACTTC. Its translation: CASSQTVYEQYF.